This T cell receptor beta chain originates from a study of CD8 T cells in Susac syndrome. The RNA input was 0.5 to 1 ug, and it was reverse transcribed with random hexamers. TCRdb reanalysed the immunoSEQ multiplex PCR reads using MiXCR and keeps one entry per CDR3 protein. The table has some 130,000 distinct CDR3 sequences, 95% seen once; the top ten hold over 0.15%. After removal of 4 bases from V and 4 bases from J, the junction contained 10 bases not matched to a gene. Germline values: CDR1 SGHRS, CDR2 YFSETQ. The CDR3 spans 17 residues. The sequenced material came from CD8+ T cells from PBMCs. The chain joins TRBV5-1 to TRBJ2-2; 10 nucleotides line up with TRBD1. This sequence was found in a human donor with Susac syndrome. CDR3 in DNA: TGCGCCAGCAGCAACCCCGCCGGGACAGGGGTCACCGGGGAGCTGTTTTTT. It is translated as CASSNPAGTGVTGELFF.